The 8 T cell receptor beta chains listed next were all sequenced from one sample in a study of neurological immune-mediated disorders. TCRdb processed the 5' RACE reads anew with MiXCR; each CDR3 protein has one entry. The table shows roughly 100,000 distinct CDR3 sequences, with 3.5% to 4% occurring only once. The source material was PBMCs. Receptor source: a woman aged 18-35 years with multiple sclerosis.

This clonotype was seen ten or more times. Here the CDR3 reads CSVLRLLGYNEQFF. The CDR3 region has the DNA TGCAGCGTTTTAAGGCTTTTAGGTTACAATGAGCAGTTCTTC. This rearrangement joins TRBV29-1 to TRBJ2-1; D not resolved. Germline V gene lookup returns CDR1 SQVTM and CDR2 ANQGSEA. There are 14 residues in the CDR3. V was cut by 5 bases and J by 4 bases, with 15 bases left in between.

This sequence joins TRBV7-3 and TRBJ2-4; D is perhaps TRBD1 (5 bases). Germline V lookup: CDR1 SGHTA, CDR2 FQGTGA. The germline V and J ends were trimmed by 5 bases and 2 bases, with 13 bases remaining between them. The CDR3 loop spans 15 amino acids. The CDR3 DNA sequence: TGTGCCAGCAGCCCGACTGGGGCGACCAAAAACATTCAGTACTTC. Protein sequence: CASSPTGATKNIQYF.

This clonotype was seen at least ten times. The chain links TRBV7-9 to TRBJ2-3; 8 nucleotides line up with TRBD1. The germline gives CDR1 SEHNR, CDR2 FQNEAQ (reference sequence). The CDR3 has 16 amino acids. V was clipped by 5 bases and J by 7 bases; unmatched bases: 14. The CDR3 DNA reads as TGTGCCAGCAGCACCAAGTCGGACAGGGAAAGGAATACGCAGTATTTT. Residues: CASSTKSDRERNTQYF.

A few counts support this clonotype. This CDR3 reads CASRGQGFSTGELFF. The CDR3 DNA follows: TGCGCCAGCAGGGGACAGGGATTCAGCACCGGGGAGCTGTTTTTT. The rearrangement uses TRBV10-1 and TRBJ2-2; TRBD1 matches at 9 bases. Unmatched junction bases numbered 6, after V lost 6 bases and J lost 4 bases. The CDR3 spans 15 residues. Germline CDR1 is WNHNN and CDR2 is SYGVQD (reference sequence).

This clonotype occurred many times. The chain combines TRBV6-6 with TRBJ1-2, with D perhaps TRBD1 (5 bases). The CDR3 has 16 amino acids. Germline assignment: CDR1 MNHNY and CDR2 SVGAGI (reference sequence). V lost 5 bases to trimming and J lost 0 bases, with 16 bases between them. The CDR3 loop reads CASSHGAVRANYGYTF. In nucleotides, the CDR3 is TGTGCCAGCAGTCACGGGGCAGTCCGAGCTAACTATGGCTACACCTTC.

With regard to this clonotype: Since the CDR3 does not end with the conserved phenylalanine or tryptophan, this likely comes from a read error. The DNA is omitted, as the CDR3 cannot be located on it reliably, and the CDR3 follows TCRdb's listing. The rearrangement joins TRBV10-1 to TRBJ2-7; TRBD1 was called by the table and not checked on the DNA. The CDR3 adds up to 8 amino acids, both ends counted. Germline V CDR1 and CDR2: WNHNN, SYGVQD (reference sequence). This chain's CDR3 is CASSIGTS.

This clonotype showed up just a few times. The chain links TRBV28 to TRBJ2-7, with 7 bases fitting TRBD1. Germline values: CDR1 MDHEN, CDR2 SYDVKM. The CDR3 is 14 residues long. J gave up 6 bases and V 4 bases, and 9 bases lay outside the gene matches. The CDR3 coding sequence is TGTGCCAGCAGTTCGCCGGACAGGAGTGGCGAGCAGTACTTC. Translation gives CASSSPDRSGEQYF.

This clonotype was counted at least ten times. DNA of the CDR3: TGCGCCAGCAGCTTACTAGCGGGGGACTCCTACGAGCAGTACTTC. Protein sequence: CASSLLAGDSYEQYF. This chain uses TRBV5-1 with TRBJ2-7; 11 nucleotides agree with TRBD2. The CDR3 has 15 residues. The V gene's germline CDR1 is SGHRS and CDR2 YFSETQ. Trimming cost V 2 bases and J 0 bases; bases outside gene matches: 1.